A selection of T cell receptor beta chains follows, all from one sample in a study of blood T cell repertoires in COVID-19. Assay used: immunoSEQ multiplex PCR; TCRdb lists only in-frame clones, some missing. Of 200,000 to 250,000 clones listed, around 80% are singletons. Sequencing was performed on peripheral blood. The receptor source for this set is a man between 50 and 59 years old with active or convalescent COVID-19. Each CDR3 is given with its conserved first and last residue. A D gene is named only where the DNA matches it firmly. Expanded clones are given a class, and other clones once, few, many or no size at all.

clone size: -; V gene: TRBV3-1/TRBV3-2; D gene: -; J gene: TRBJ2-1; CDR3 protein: CASSPDSNFNEQFF; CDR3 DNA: TGTGCCAGCAGCCCGGACTCAAATTTCAATGAGCAGTTCTTC
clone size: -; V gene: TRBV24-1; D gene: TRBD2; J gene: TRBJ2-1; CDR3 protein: CATSVSGGLYNEQFF; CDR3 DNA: TGTGCCACCAGTGTTAGCGGGGGTTTATACAATGAGCAGTTCTTC
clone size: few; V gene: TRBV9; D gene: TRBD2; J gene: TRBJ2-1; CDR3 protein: CASSVTGTSGYNEQFF; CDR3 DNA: TGTGCCAGCAGCGTTACCGGGACTAGCGGGTACAATGAGCAGTTCTTC
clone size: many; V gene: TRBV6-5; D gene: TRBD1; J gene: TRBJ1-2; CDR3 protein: CASTRQGAYGYTF; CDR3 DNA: TGTGCCAGCACCCGACAGGGGGCTTATGGCTACACCTTC
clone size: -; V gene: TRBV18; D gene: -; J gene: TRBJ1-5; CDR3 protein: CASSGRGNQPQHF; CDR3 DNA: TGTGCCAGCTCGGGCAGGGGTAATCAGCCCCAGCATTTT
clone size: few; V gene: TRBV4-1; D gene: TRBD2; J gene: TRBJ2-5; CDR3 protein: CASSHNRRGETQYF; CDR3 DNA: TGCGCCAGCAGCCATAACAGGCGGGGGGAGACCCAGTACTTC
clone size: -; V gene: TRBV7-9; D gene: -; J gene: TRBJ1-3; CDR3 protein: CASSLFQVGNTIYF; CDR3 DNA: TGTGCCAGCAGCTTATTCCAGGTTGGAAACACCATATATTTT
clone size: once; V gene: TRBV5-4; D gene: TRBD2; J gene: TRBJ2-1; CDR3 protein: CASSFFGTSGTAFHEQFF; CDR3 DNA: TGTGCCAGCAGCTTCTTCGGGACTAGCGGGACGGCTTTCCATGAGCAGTTCTTC
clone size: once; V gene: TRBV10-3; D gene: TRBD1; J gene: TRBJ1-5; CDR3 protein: CAISASTGSNQPQHF; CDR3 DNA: TGTGCCATCAGTGCCTCGACAGGGAGCAATCAGCCCCAGCATTTT
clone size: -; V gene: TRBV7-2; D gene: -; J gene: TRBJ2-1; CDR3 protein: CASSLYRNEQFF; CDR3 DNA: TGTGCCAGCAGCTTATATCGCAATGAGCAGTTCTTC
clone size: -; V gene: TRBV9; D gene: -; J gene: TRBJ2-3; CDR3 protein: CASSVVGRSTDTQYF; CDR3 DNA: TGTGCCAGCAGCGTAGTAGGGAGGAGCACAGATACGCAGTATTTT
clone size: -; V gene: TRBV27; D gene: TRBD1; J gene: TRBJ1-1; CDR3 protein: CASSLRGTGELLNTEAFF; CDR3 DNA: TGTGCCAGCAGTTTACGCGGGACAGGGGAACTCTTGAACACTGAAGCTTTCTTT
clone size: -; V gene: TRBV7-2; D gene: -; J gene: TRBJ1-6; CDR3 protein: CASSLAGVSSSYNSPLHF; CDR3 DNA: TGTGCCAGCAGCTTAGCAGGGGTTTCAAGCTCCTATAATTCACCCCTCCACTTT
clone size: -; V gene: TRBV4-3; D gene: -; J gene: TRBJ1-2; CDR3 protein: CASSQVRGDYGYTF; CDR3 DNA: TGCGCCAGCAGCCAGGTCCGGGGGGACTATGGCTACACCTTC
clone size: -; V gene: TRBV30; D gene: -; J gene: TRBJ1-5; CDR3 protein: CAWAPGLNQPQHF; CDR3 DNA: TGTGCCTGGGCACCAGGGCTCAATCAGCCCCAGCATTTT
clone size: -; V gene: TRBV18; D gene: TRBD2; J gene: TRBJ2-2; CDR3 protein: CASSPPGGGDTGELFF; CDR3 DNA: TGTGCCAGCTCACCACCGGGCGGGGGAGATACCGGGGAGCTGTTTTTT
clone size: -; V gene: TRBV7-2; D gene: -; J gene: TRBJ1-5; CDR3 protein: CASSLVEGGQPQHF; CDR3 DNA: TGTGCCAGCAGCTTAGTGGAGGGAGGGCAGCCCCAGCATTTT
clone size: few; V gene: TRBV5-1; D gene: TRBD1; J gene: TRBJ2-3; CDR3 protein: CASSRDRASTDTQYF; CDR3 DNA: TGCGCCAGCAGCAGGGACAGGGCCAGCACAGATACGCAGTATTTT
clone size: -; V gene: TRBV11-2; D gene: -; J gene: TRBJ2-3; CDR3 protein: CASLRGFTDTQYF; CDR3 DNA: TGTGCCAGCCTTCGGGGGTTCACAGATACGCAGTATTTT
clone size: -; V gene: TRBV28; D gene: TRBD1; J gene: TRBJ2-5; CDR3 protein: CASSRTGTGEAFRETQYF; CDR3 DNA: TGTGCCAGCAGTCGTACCGGGACAGGGGAAGCGTTTAGAGAGACCCAGTACTTC
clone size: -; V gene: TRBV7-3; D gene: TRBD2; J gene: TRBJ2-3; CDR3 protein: CASSPGLARPDTQYF; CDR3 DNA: TGTGCCAGCAGCCCGGGACTAGCGCGACCAGATACGCAGTATTTT
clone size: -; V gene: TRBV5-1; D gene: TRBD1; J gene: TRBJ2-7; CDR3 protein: CASSSSRQGSGEQYF; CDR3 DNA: TGCGCCAGCAGCTCTTCCCGACAGGGATCCGGTGAGCAGTACTTC
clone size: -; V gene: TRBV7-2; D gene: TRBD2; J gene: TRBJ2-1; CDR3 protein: CASSLHTLAGGGLRNEQFF; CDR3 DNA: TGTGCCAGCAGCCTACACACACTAGCGGGAGGGGGACTACGCAATGAGCAGTTCTTC
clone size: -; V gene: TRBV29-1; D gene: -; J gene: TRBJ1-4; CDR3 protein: CSVAAGRTTNEKLFF; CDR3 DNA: TGCAGCGTCGCGGCCGGGAGGACAACTAATGAAAAACTGTTTTTT
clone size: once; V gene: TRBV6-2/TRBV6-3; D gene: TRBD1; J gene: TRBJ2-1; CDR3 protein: CASSYSQGALNEQFF; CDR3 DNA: TGTGCCAGCAGTTACTCACAGGGGGCGCTTAATGAGCAGTTCTTC
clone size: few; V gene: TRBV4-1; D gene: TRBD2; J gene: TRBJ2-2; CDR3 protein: CASSSPGGSGGANTGELFF; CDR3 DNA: TGCGCCAGCAGCTCCCCGGGGGGTAGCGGGGGGGCGAACACCGGGGAGCTGTTTTTT
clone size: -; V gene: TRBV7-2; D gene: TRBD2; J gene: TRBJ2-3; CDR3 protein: CASTTSGDSDTQYF; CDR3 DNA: TGTGCCAGCACGACTAGCGGGGACTCAGATACGCAGTATTTT
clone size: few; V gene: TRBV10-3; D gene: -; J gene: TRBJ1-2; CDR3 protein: CAISPTNYGYTF; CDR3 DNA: TGTGCCATCAGTCCGACAAACTATGGCTACACCTTC
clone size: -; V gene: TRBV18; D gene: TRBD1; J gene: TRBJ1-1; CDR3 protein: CASSQQGEDITEAFF; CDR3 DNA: TGTGCCAGCTCACAGCAGGGGGAAGATATAACTGAAGCTTTCTTT